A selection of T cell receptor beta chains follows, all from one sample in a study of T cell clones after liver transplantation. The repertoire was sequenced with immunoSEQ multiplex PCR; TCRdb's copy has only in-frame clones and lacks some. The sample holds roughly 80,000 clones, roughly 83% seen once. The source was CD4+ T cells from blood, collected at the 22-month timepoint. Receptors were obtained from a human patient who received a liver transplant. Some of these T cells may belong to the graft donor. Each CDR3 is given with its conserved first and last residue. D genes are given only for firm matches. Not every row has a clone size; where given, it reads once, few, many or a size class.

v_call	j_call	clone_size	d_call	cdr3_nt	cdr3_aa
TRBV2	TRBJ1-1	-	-	TGTGCCAGCAGTGATAGGGGGAACACTGAAGCTTTCTTT	CASSDRGNTEAFF
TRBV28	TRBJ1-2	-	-	TGTGCCAGCAGTTTAAGCAGGGATAACTATGGCTACACCTTC	CASSLSRDNYGYTF
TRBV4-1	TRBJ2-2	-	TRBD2	TGCGCCAGCAGCTTGGGACTAGCGGGAGGGCCACCCGGGGAGCTGTTTTTT	CASSLGLAGGPPGELFF
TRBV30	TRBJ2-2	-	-	TGTGCCTGGAGTCCATACCCACAGGTTAAGGGGGAGCTGTTTTTT	CAWSPYPQVKGELFF
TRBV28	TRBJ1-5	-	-	TGTGCCAGCAGTTTTGGGAGGGGGCCCCAGCATTTT	CASSFGRGPQHF
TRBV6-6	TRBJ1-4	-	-	TGTGCCAGCAGTCTTTCCGGGCAGGGCCGTAATGAAAAACTGTTTTTT	CASSLSGQGRNEKLFF
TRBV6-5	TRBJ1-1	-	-	TGTGCCAGCAGAACCCCAGGGGCGAGGAACACTGAAGCTTTCTTT	CASRTPGARNTEAFF
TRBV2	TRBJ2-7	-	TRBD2	TGTGCCAGCAGTGAACTAGCGGGAGGGCGGGACGAGCAGTACTTC	CASSELAGGRDEQYF
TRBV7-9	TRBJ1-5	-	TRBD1	TGTGCCAGCAGCTTAGGAGGACAGGGTCATCAGCCCCAGCATTTT	CASSLGGQGHQPQHF
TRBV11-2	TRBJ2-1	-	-	TGTGCCAGCAGCTTAGAGGGAACAGAGCTTAAGCAGTTCTTC	CASSLEGTELKQFF
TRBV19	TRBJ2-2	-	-	TGTGCCAGTAGTACGGGTGCCGACGGGGAGCTGTTTTTT	CASSTGADGELFF
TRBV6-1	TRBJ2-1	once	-	TGTGCCAGCGCCCCCGGTTTCCCCGTGGGTGAGCAGTTCTTC	CASAPGFPVGEQFF
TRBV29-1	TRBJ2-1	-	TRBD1	TGCAGCGTTTGGGGACAGGGGGTCAATGAGCAGTTCTTC	CSVWGQGVNEQFF
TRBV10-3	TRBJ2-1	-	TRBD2	TGTGCCATCAGGGGACTAGCGGGGGACTACAATGAGCAGTTCTTC	CAIRGLAGDYNEQFF
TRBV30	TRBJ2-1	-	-	TGTGCCTGGAGTGTAGGGTCTAGCGCCTACAATGAGCAGTTCTTC	CAWSVGSSAYNEQFF
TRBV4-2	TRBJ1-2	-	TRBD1	TGTGCCAGCAGCCGTGACAGGGCCTATGGCTACACCTTC	CASSRDRAYGYTF
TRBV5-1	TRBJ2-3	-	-	TGCGCCAGCAGCTTAAGAAGGCAGAGGGCAGATACGCAGTATTTT	CASSLRRQRADTQYF
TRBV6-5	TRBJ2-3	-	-	TGTGCCAGCAGTCGAGGACTTCACACAGATACGCAGTATTTT	CASSRGLHTDTQYF
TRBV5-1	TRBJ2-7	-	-	TGCGCCAGCAGAGAGAGGGCGAGCTCCTACGAGCAGTACTTC	CASRERASSYEQYF
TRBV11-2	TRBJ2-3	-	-	TGTGCCAGCAGCACCACCCGAGATACGCAGTATTTT	CASSTTRDTQYF
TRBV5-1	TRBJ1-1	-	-	TGCGCCAGCAGCTTCCGGGACACTGAAGCTTTCTTT	CASSFRDTEAFF
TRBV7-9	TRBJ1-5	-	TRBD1	TGTGCCAGCAGCTCTACAACAGGGGGGCATCAGCCCCAGCATTTT	CASSSTTGGHQPQHF
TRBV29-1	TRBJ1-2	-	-	TGCAGCGTTGACACTTCACTGACCTATGGCTACACCTTC	CSVDTSLTYGYTF
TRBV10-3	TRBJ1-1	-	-	TGTGCCATCAGGACCTCCGAGTCTGAAGCTTTCTTT	CAIRTSESEAFF
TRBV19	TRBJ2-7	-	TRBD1	TGTGCCAGTAGTTTCCGACAGGGAAGCTACGAGCAGTACTTC	CASSFRQGSYEQYF
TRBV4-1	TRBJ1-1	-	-	TGCGCCAGCAGCCTCCGGGACCTGAACACTGAAGCTTTCTTT	CASSLRDLNTEAFF
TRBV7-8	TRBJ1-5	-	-	TGTGCCAGCAGCTTAGTCGGGGCTACCAATCAGCCCCAGCATTTT	CASSLVGATNQPQHF
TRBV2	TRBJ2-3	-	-	TGTGCCAGCAGTCTGGGAAGGCCAGATACGCAGTATTTT	CASSLGRPDTQYF
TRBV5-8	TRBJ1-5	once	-	TGTGCCAGCAGAATGTGGGCCGGGGATCAGCCCCAGCATTTT	CASRMWAGDQPQHF
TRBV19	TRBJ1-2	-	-	TGTGCCAGTAGTATAGGGGCTAACTATGGCTACACCTTC	CASSIGANYGYTF
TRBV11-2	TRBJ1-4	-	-	TGTGCCAGCACATCGGACATTTCGTATGAAAAACTGTTTTTT	CASTSDISYEKLFF
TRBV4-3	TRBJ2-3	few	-	TGCGCCAGCAGCCAGCACCTAGGGACGTATACGCAGTATTTT	CASSQHLGTYTQYF
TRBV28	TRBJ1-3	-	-	TGTGCCAGCAGTGAAGAGGGGCAGGGGGGAAACACCATATATTTT	CASSEEGQGGNTIYF
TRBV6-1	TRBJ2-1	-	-	TGTGCCAGCAGTGAGGGGCACCTTTCCTACAATGAGCAGTTCTTC	CASSEGHLSYNEQFF
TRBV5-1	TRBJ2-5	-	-	TGCGCCAGCAGCTTGGGGGGGACGTACCAAGAGACCCAGTACTTC	CASSLGGTYQETQYF
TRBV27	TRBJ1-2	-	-	TGTGCCAGCAGTAGACAATCGCCAGACTATGGCTACACCTTC	CASSRQSPDYGYTF
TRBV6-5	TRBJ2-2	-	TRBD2	TGTGCCAGCAGTCGACTAGCGGGTACCCGGGAGCTGTTTTTT	CASSRLAGTRELFF
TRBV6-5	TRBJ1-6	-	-	TGTGCCAGCAGTATTCGGACGCCGGTCACCTCACCCCTCCACTTT	CASSIRTPVTSPLHF
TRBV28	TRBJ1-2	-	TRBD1	TGTGCCAGCAGAAAACAGGGGGCGGTTGGCTACACCTTC	CASRKQGAVGYTF
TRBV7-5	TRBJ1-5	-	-	TGTGCCAGAAGAGATAACGGGACATTGGGCAATCAGCCCCAGCATTTT	CARRDNGTLGNQPQHF
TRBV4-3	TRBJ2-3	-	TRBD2	TGCGCCAGCAGACCCGATAGGGGAGGGTCCGATACGCAGTATTTT	CASRPDRGGSDTQYF
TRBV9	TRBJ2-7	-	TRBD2	TGTGCCAGCAGCGTAGATACTAGCGGGAGCCAGGACGAGCAGTACTTC	CASSVDTSGSQDEQYF
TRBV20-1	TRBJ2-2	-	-	TGCAGTGCTAGAGATAAAGGGGAGCTGTTTTTT	CSARDKGELFF
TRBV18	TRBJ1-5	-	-	TGTGCCAGCTCACCTGACCCAGGGGGCAATCAGCCCCAGCATTTT	CASSPDPGGNQPQHF
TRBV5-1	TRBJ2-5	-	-	TGCGCCAGCAGCTTGGACCGGGATGGGACCCAGTACTTC	CASSLDRDGTQYF
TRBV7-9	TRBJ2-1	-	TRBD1	TGTGCCAGCAGCGGGACAGGGAGCTCCTACAATGAGCAGTTCTTC	CASSGTGSSYNEQFF
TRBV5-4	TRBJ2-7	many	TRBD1	TGTGCCAGCAGCGATATCGGGACAGACCGCGAGCAGTACTTC	CASSDIGTDREQYF
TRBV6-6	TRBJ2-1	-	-	TGTGCCAGCAGTTATGAGCAGTTCTTC	CASSYEQFF
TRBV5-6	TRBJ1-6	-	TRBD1	TGTGCCAGCAGCACCCTGACAGGGGAAACCTATAATTCACCCCTCCACTTT	CASSTLTGETYNSPLHF
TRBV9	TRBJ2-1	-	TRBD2	TGTGCCAGCAGCCCCACATACGGGACTATCAATGAGCAGTTCTTC	CASSPTYGTINEQFF
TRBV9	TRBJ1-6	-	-	TGTGCCAGCAGCCCTCAGGTCGGGTCACCCCTCCACTTT	CASSPQVGSPLHF
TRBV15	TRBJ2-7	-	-	TGTGCCAGACCCGGGCGGGGAAGGTACGAGCAGTACTTC	CARPGRGRYEQYF